This T cell receptor (beta chain) originates from a study of CXCR3-negative and CXCR3-positive naive CD8 T cells. General observations from the study: Surface CD5 looked about the same in the naive subsets, so the authors worked out TCR strength from TRB CDR3 properties.

For this clonotype: The antigen is not known.

This CDR3 spans 16 amino acids. Germline V gene data show CDR1 as MGHDK and CDR2 as SYGVNS. Preparation of TRB cDNA libraries relied on 5' RACE carrying UMI labels. TCRdb reprocessed the 5' RACE reads and stores each CDR3 protein as one record, lacking DNA. The sample table sets out 130,000 or so distinct CDR3 sequences. The chain combines TRBV25-1 with TRBJ2-1; TCRdb selects TRBD2, and the lack of DNA leaves this call unchecked. The specimen sequenced was naive CXCR3- CD8+ T cells from blood. Subset meaning: CD45RO-CCR7+CD27+CD95- naive CD8+ T cells lacking CXCR3 (TNR3-). The clonotype was recovered from a human donor in good health. Some clones in this sample may be carry-over from other donors' samples. This CDR3 is CASSDLLAGGYNEQFF.